These 9 T cell receptor beta chains share one sample of origin, sequenced in a study of blood T cell repertoires in COVID-19. Sequencing was performed with immunoSEQ multiplex PCR; in TCRdb, only in-frame clones are kept and a portion is missing. The table records about 230,000 clones, roughly 83% of them present only once. The sequencing input was peripheral blood. These TCRs come from a man aged 40-49 years with acute or convalescent COVID-19.

The V call is TRBV7-2, the J call TRBJ2-4, with a possible D match to TRBD1 (5 bases). Germline V gives CDR1 SGHTA, CDR2 FQGNSA. The V end lost 5 bases, the J end lost 7 bases, and 9 bases lay between the germline ends. The CDR3 covers 12 residues. CDR3 sequence reads: CASSRQGNIQYF. In DNA, the CDR3 is TGTGCCAGCAGCCGGCAGGGCAACATTCAGTACTTC. The full variable domain, rest sourced from reference TRBV7-2 and TRBJ2-4, is GAGVSQSPSNKVTEKGKDVELRCDPISGHTALYWYRQSLGQGLEFLIYFQGNSAPDKSGLPSDRFSAERTGGSVSTLTIQRTQQEDSAVYLCASSRQGNIQYFGAGTRLSVL.

This clone was detected only a few times. The rearrangement uses TRBV5-1 and TRBJ1-1; weak D call: TRBD1 (5 bases). CDR1 and CDR2 (germline): SGHRS, YFSETQ. V lost 4 bases and J lost 2, with 15 bases in between. The CDR3 covers 15 residues. CDR3 loop: CASSPGPGENTEAFF. In DNA, the CDR3 is TGCGCCAGCAGCCCAGGCCCGGGGGAAAACACTGAAGCTTTCTTT.

The sample holds a few counts of this clone. This chain connects TRBV5-6 to TRBJ1-6; 8 bases agree with TRBD1. Germline trimming cut 3 bases from V and 0 bases from J; bases unmatched to any gene: 2. The CDR3 runs 16 residues. Per germline, CDR1 SGHDT and CDR2 YYEEEE. CDR3 nucleotides: TGTGCCAGCAGCTATACAGGGGGCTCCTATAATTCACCCCTCCACTTT. This translates into CASSYTGGSYNSPLHF.

CDR3 DNA: TGTGCCAGCTCCCTCGGGAGAGATGAAAAACTGTTTTTT. Translated: CASSLGRDEKLFF. J is TRBJ1-4 and V is TRBV18; D gene uncertain. CDR1 and CDR2 (germline): KGHSH, LQKENI. The CDR3 is 13 residues long. Trimming stripped 6 bases from V and 6 bases from J, with 11 bases between. The variable domain in full, with the rest retrieved from reference TRBV18 and TRBJ1-4, is NAGVMQNPRHLVRRRGQEARLRCSPMKGHSHVYWYRQLPEEGLKFMVYLQKENIIDESGMPKERFSAEFPKEGPSILRIQQVVRGDSAAYFCASSLGRDEKLFFGSGTQLSVL.

This clone turned up a few times. CDR3 in amino acids: CASSSLAANYGYTF. The CDR3 DNA reads as TGTGCCAGCAGCTCCTTGGCGGCCAACTATGGCTACACCTTC. V gene TRBV7-9 combines with J gene TRBJ1-2; D is ambiguous. V lost 4 bases and J lost 2, with 11 bases in between. Germline assignment: CDR1 SEHNR and CDR2 FQNEAQ (reference sequence). The CDR3 runs to 14 residues. Complete variable domain (other parts from reference TRBV7-9 and TRBJ1-2): DTGVSQNPRHKITKRGQNVTFRCDPISEHNRLYWYRQTLGQGPEFLTYFQNEAQLEKSRLLSDRFSAERPKGSFSTLEIQRTEQGDSAMYLCASSSLAANYGYTFGSGTRLTVV.

This clone has only a few counts. V and J are TRBV27 and TRBJ1-1; TRBD1 is a possible D gene (5 bases). Germline lookup yields CDR1 MNHEY and CDR2 SMNVEV (reference sequence). This CDR3 region has 15 residues. Trimming left V 1 base short and J 1 base short, with 10 bases between. CDR3 nucleotides: TGTGCCAGCAGTTTATGGATGGGGGGGAACACTGAAGCTTTCTTT. The encoded protein is CASSLWMGGNTEAFF.

The gene calls are TRBV18 and TRBJ2-4, with TRBD2 matching over 7 bases. V lost 3 bases, J lost 8 bases, and 7 bases stayed unmatched. The germline CDR1 and CDR2 sequences are KGHSH and LQKENI. CDR3 length equals 14 residues. The CDR3 nucleotides are TGTGCCAGCTCACCGAGGGAGGGTGGGGACATTCAGTACTTC. Encoded protein: CASSPREGGDIQYF.

The V and J genes are TRBV19 and TRBJ1-2; D possibly corresponds to TRBD1 (5 bases). Germline V gives CDR1 LNHDA, CDR2 SQIVND (reference sequence). Trimming shortened V by 5 bases and J by 5 bases, and 24 bases separated the two germline ends. The CDR3 covers 17 residues. CDR3 loop: CASSLPRPGDGRYGYTF. As DNA, the CDR3 is TGTGCCAGTAGTTTACCCCGCCCGGGGGACGGGAGGTATGGCTACACCTTC.

The chain uses TRBV5-4 and TRBJ2-7, with TRBD1 matching over 10 bases. Germline assignment: CDR1 SGHNT and CDR2 YYREEE (reference sequence). This CDR3 has 15 residues. Trimming removed 4 bases from V and 5 bases from J; junction bases left unmatched: 9. The CDR3 DNA reads as TGTGCCAGCAGCGCGGACAGGGGGTCTTCCAACGAGCAGTACTTC. Translating it yields CASSADRGSSNEQYF.